The present T cell receptor beta chain was sequenced within a study of cytomegalovirus exposure and HLA in healthy donors. The germline gives CDR1 SEHNR, CDR2 FQNEAQ (reference sequence). The V gene end was trimmed by 4 bases and the J gene end by 0 bases; junction bases not matched to a gene: 7. The CDR3 extends over 17 amino acids. Researchers ran the PCR with 60 Vbeta and 13 Jbeta primers. Profiling relied on immunoSEQ multiplex PCR, and the TCRdb table lists in-frame clones only, not all of them. Counted here are 45,000 to 65,000 clones, 55% to 80% occurring once; the ten biggest clones make up about 22%.

The chain is built from TRBV7-9 and TRBJ2-4, with 9 bases that match TRBD1. The sequenced sample consisted of PBMCs. The TCR sequence derives from a woman aged 45-65 years in good health and CMV-seropositive. DNA for the CDR3: TGTGCCAGCAGCTCGACGACAGGGGGATTAGCCAAAAACATTCAGTACTTC. This codes for CASSSTTGGLAKNIQYF.